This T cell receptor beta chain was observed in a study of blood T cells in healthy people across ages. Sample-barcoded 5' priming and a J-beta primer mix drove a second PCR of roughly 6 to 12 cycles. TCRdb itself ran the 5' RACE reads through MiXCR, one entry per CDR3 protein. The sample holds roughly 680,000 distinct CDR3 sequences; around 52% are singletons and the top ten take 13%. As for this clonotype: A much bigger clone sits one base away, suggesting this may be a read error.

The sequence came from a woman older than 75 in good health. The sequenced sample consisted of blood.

CDR3 residues: CASSGSTYNEQYF. In DNA form, the CDR3 reads TGTGCCAGCTCCGGATCAACCTACAATGAGCAGTACTTC. The chain joins TRBV7-2 to TRBJ2-1; no definite D call. The assigned J gene may be wrong: the sequence end matches TRBJ2-7 better. The V gene's germline CDR1 is SGHTA and CDR2 FQGNSA. The CDR3 runs to 13 residues.